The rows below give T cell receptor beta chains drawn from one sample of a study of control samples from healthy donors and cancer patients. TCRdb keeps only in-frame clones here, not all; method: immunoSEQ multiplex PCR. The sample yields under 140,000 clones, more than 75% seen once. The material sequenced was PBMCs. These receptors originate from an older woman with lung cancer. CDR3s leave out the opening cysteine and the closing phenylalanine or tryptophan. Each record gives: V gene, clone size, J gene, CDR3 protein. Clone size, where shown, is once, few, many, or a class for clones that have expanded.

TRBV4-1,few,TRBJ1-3,ASSQGRRTGNTIY
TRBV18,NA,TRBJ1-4,ASSPNTGATNEKLF
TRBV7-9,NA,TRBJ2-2,ASRTGGDTGELF
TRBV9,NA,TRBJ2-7,ASSPGLAGVGYEQY
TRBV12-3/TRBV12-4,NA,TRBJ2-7,ASSRGDYEQY
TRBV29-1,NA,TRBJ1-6,SVTESDNSPLH
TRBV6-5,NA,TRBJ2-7,ASVGGREQY
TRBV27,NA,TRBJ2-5,ASSRRDPIQETQY
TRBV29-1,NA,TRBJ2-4,SVTGLENIQY
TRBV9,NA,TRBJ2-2,ASSVAGELF
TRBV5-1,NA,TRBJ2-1,ASSSGTGGNEQF
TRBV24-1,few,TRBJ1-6,ATSDFRSNRGSTNSPLH
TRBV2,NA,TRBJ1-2,ASTEERSMGYT
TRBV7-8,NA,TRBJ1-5,ASSLQLYSNQPQH
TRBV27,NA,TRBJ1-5,ASSAAGTGGDQPQH
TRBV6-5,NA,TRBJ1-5,ASGTGGVQPQH
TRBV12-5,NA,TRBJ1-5,ASGLEADSNQPQH
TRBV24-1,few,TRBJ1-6,ATSEAGNSPLH
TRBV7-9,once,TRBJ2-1,ASSSRGQGGSTKF
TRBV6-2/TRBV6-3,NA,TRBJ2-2,ASSTSNTGELF
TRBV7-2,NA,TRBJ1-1,ASSLGPGRGNTEAF
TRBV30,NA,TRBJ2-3,AWTLIGGLAEDTQY
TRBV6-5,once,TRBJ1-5,ASSYAGIGQPQH
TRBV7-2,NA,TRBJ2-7,ASSHWTGGAYEQY
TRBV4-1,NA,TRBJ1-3,ASSQPRQGAGNTIY
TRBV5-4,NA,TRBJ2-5,ASSFDEYQETQY
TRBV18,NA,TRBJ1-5,ASSPYGQNSNQPQH
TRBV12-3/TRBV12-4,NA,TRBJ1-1,ASSLAGGTEAF
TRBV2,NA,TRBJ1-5,ASSVAISNQPQH
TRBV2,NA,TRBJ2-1,ASSEALGTSRAWEQF
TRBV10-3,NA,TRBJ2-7,AISESGGDPYEQY
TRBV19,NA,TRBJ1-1,ASSGGGGFPREAF
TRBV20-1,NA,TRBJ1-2,SARGQNGYT
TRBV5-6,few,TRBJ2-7,ASSSRDAAYEQY
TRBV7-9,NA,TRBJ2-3,ASSQALGLGGVDTQY
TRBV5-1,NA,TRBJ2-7,ASASHEQY
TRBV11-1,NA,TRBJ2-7,ASSDRFQGNEQY
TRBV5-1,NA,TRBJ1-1,ASSQGRNTEAF
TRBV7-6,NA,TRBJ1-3,ASSFPQGMDAIY
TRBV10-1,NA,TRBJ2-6,ASSPRSPGQPSGANVLT
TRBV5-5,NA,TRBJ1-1,ASSSGRPLDMNTEAF
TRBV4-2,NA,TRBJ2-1,ASSRPLAGDGGNEQF
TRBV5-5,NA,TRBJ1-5,ASSQGQGGGYSNQPQH